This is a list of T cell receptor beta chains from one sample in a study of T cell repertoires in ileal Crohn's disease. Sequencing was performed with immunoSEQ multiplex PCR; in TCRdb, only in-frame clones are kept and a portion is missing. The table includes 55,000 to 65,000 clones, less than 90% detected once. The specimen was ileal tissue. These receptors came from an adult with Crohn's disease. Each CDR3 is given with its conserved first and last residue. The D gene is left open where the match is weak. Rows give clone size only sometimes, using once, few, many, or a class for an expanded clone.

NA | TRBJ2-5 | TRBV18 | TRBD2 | CASSPFGGGRETQYF | TGTGCCAGCTCACCATTCGGGGGGGGCCGTGAGACCCAGTACTTC
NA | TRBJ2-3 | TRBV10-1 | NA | CASSLATGKTDTQYF | TGCGCCAGCAGCCTAGCGACAGGGAAAACAGATACGCAGTATTTT
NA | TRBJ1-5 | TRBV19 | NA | CATKPDSEGQPQHF | TGTGCCACTAAACCGGACAGCGAGGGTCAGCCCCAGCATTTT
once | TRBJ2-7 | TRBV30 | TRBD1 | CAWDPGQGAGEQYF | TGTGCCTGGGACCCGGGACAGGGGGCAGGGGAGCAGTACTTC
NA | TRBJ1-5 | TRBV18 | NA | CASSPGMTQPQHF | TGTGCCAGCTCACCCGGGATGACTCAGCCCCAGCATTTT
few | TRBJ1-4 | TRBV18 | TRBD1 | CASSPGQGNEKLFF | TGTGCCAGCTCACCGGGACAGGGGAATGAAAAACTGTTTTTT
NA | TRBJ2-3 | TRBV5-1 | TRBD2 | CASSLGTSGRTDTQYF | TGCGCCAGCAGCTTGGGGACTAGCGGGAGAACAGATACGCAGTATTTT
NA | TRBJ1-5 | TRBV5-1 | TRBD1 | CASSPVSGTGPRPQHF | TGCGCCAGCAGCCCTGTTTCCGGGACAGGGCCGAGGCCCCAGCATTTT
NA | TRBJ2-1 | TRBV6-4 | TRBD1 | CASRRGTGNNEQFF | TGTGCCAGCAGACGCGGGACAGGGAACAATGAGCAGTTCTTC
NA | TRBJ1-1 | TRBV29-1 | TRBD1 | CSGNRQGGTNTEAFF | TGCAGCGGTAACCGACAGGGGGGCACGAACACTGAAGCTTTCTTT
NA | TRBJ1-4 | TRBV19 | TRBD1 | CASSIDRGPEKLFF | TGTGCCAGTAGTATCGACAGGGGCCCCGAAAAACTGTTTTTT
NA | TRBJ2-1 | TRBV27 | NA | CASRRQVNNEQFF | TGTGCCAGCAGACGACAGGTGAACAATGAGCAGTTCTTC
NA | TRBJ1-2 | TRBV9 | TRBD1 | CASSVDWTGEGYTF | TGTGCCAGCAGCGTAGACTGGACAGGAGAAGGCTACACCTTC
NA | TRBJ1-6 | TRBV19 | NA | CASSSGRAPGDSPLHF | TGTGCCAGTAGTTCCGGACGGGCCCCCGGGGATTCACCCCTCCACTTT
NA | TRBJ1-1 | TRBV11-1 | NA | CASSLGPKDTEAFF | TGTGCCAGCAGCCTGGGCCCCAAGGACACTGAAGCTTTCTTT
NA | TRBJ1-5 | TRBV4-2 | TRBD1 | CASSQGIRTGSNQPQHF | TGTGCCAGCAGCCAAGGGATACGGACAGGGTCCAATCAGCCCCAGCATTTT
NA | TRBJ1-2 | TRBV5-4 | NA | CASSPSDSRGGYTF | TGTGCCAGCAGCCCATCGGACAGCCGGGGTGGCTACACCTTC
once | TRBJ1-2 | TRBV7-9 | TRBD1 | CASSFDRGLYGYTF | TGTGCCAGCAGCTTCGACAGGGGACTCTATGGCTACACCTTC
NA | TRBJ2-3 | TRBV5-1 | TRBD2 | CASSFFVTSTSGGGDTQYF | TGCGCCAGCAGCTTTTTCGTAACCTCGACTAGCGGGGGAGGGGATACGCAGTATTTT
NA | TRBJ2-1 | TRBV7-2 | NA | CASSLGSPPVSSYNEQFF | TGTGCCAGCAGCTTAGGGTCCCCGCCGGTGAGCTCCTACAATGAGCAGTTCTTC
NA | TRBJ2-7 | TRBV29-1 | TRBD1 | CSVVHIGTGAYEQYF | TGCAGCGTTGTTCACATTGGGACAGGGGCCTACGAGCAGTACTTC
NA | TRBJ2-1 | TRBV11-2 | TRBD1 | CASRQQGLYNEQFF | TGTGCCAGCAGACAACAGGGGCTCTACAATGAGCAGTTCTTC
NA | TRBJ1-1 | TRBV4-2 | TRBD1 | CASRSVIQGAKNTEAFF | TGTGCCAGCAGATCCGTGATACAGGGGGCGAAGAACACTGAAGCTTTCTTT
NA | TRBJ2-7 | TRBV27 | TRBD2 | CASSYSGRNPYEQYF | TGTGCCAGCAGTTATAGCGGGAGGAACCCCTACGAGCAGTACTTC
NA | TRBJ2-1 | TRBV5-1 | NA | CASSPSYGGAVNEQFF | TGCGCCAGCAGCCCTTCTTATGGGGGCGCGGTGAATGAGCAGTTCTTC
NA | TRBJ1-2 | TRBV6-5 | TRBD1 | CASSSGQGRYGYTF | TGTGCCAGCAGTTCAGGACAGGGACGCTATGGCTACACCTTC
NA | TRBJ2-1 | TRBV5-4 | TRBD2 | CASSQAGGRYEQFF | TGTGCCAGCAGCCAAGCGGGAGGGCGATATGAGCAGTTCTTC
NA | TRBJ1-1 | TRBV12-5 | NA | CASADDRKNTEAFF | TGTGCTAGTGCCGATGACAGAAAGAACACTGAAGCTTTCTTT
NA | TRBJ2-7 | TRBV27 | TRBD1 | CASSLGTGYEQYF | TGTGCCAGCAGTCTGGGGACAGGGTACGAGCAGTACTTC
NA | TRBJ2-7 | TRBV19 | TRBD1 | CASSKPGQGVYEQYF | TGTGCCAGTAGTAAGCCGGGACAGGGTGTATACGAGCAGTACTTC
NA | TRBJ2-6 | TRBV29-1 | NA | CSVQDSGANVLTF | TGCAGCGTGCAAGATAGTGGGGCCAACGTCCTGACTTTC
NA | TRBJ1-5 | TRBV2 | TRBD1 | CASGGDRGNQPQHF | TGTGCCAGCGGGGGGGACAGGGGAAATCAGCCCCAGCATTTT
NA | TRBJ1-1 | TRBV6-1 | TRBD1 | CASRDRGTEAFF | TGTGCCAGCAGGGACAGGGGCACTGAAGCTTTCTTT
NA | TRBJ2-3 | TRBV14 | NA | CASSPAGTGIRTDTQYF | TGTGCCAGCAGCCCCGCAGGTACAGGGATACGCACAGATACGCAGTATTTT
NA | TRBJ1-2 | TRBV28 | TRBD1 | CASSFQGAYGYTF | TGTGCCAGCAGTTTTCAGGGGGCCTATGGCTACACCTTC
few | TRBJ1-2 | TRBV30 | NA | CAWSEIGDTF | TGTGCCTGGAGTGAGATCGGAGACACCTTC
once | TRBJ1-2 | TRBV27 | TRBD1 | CASSMDDRGYGYTF | TGTGCCAGCAGTATGGACGACAGGGGCTATGGCTACACCTTC
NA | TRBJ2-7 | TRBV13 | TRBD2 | CASSLGPTGGFYEQYF | TGTGCCAGCAGCTTAGGCCCTACGGGGGGGTTCTACGAGCAGTACTTC
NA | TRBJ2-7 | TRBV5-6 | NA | CASSLTGIYEQYF | TGTGCCAGCAGCTTGACGGGTATCTACGAGCAGTACTTC
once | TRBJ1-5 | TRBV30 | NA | CAWTAGEGGNQPQHF | TGTGCCTGGACCGCAGGGGAGGGGGGCAATCAGCCCCAGCATTTT